The 32 T cell receptor beta chains listed next were all sequenced from one sample in a study of T cells in women clearing cervical HPV infection. Profiling relied on immunoSEQ multiplex PCR, and the TCRdb table lists in-frame clones only, not all of them. This sample contains some 40,000 clones. The specimen was blood buffy coat. These receptor sequences come from a woman between 18 and 69 years old with a cervical HPV16 infection that either progressed to CIN3+ or cleared (not recorded which).

As regards this clone: The observed sequence ends 3 residues before the CDR3 terminus, with the missing tail filled in from the germline J gene. The rearrangement links TRBV7-9 to TRBJ1-4; D ambiguous. Germline CDR1 and CDR2: SEHNR and FQNEAQ (reference sequence). CDR3 size: 13 residues. The CDR3 protein is CASSLDPELKLFF. CDR3 DNA, as far as it was read: TGTGCCAGCAGCTTAGATCCCGAGCTTAAA.

A word on this clone: Sequencing ends 3 residues short of the CDR3 end; the germline J gene provides the rest. V and J are TRBV5-6 and TRBJ2-3, with 13 bases identical to TRBD2. Germline V CDR1 and CDR2: SGHDT, YYEEEE. The CDR3 spans 15 residues. The sequenced part of the CDR3 DNA is TGTGCCAGCAGCCAGCGACTAGCGGGAGGAGAGACG. Protein: CASSQRLAGGET. The full CDR3 sequence reads CASSQRLAGGETQYF.

On this clone: Read data end 3 residues before the CDR3 end; the end is taken from the germline J gene. The chain has TRBV30 and TRBJ2-3, with D hard to call. Looked up from germline, CDR1 is GTSNPN and CDR2 is SVGIG (reference sequence). The CDR3 spans 13 residues. The V and J ends lost 2 bases and 6 bases respectively, with 12 bases between them. The CDR3 DNA, read in part, is TGTGCCTGGAGTTTCCGCATGCAGGATACG. Protein product: CAWSFRMQDT. The full CDR3 protein reads CAWSFRMQDTQYF. The full variable domain, completed using reference TRBV30 and TRBJ2-3, is SQTIHQWPATLVQPVGSPLSLECTVEGTSNPNLYWYRQAAGRGLQLLFYSVGIGQISSEVPQNLSASRPQDRQFILSSKKLLLSDSGFYLCAWSFRMQDTQYFGPGTRLTVL.

Details on this clone: The missing CDR3 end, 3 residues past where the read stops, is filled in from the germline J gene. The chain links TRBV2 to TRBJ2-2, with 7 bases lining up with TRBD1. Losses at the gene ends were 6 bases for V and 3 bases for J; bases not matched to a gene: 19. From germline, CDR1 is SNHLY and CDR2 FYNNEI. The CDR3 has 19 residues. Incomplete CDR3 DNA: TGTGCCAGCAGGGCCCCAGTAAGAGAGAGGGGGCGGGACACCGGGGAG. It yields the protein CASRAPVRERGRDTGE. The full CDR3 is CASRAPVRERGRDTGELFF.

CDR3: CASRSTGIGNQPQHF. Incomplete CDR3 DNA: TGTGCCAGCAGAAGTACAGGGATTGGCAATCAGCCC. The chain uses TRBV2 and TRBJ1-5; D may be TRBD1 (6 bases). The read gets to within 3 residues of the CDR3 end, and the germline J gene fills in the rest. V was trimmed by 6 bases and J by 2 bases, leaving 14 bases between them. The CDR3 length is 15 residues. The germline V gene has CDR1 SNHLY and CDR2 FYNNEI.

Regarding this clone: Read data end 3 residues before the CDR3 end; the end is taken from the germline J gene. The J gene is TRBJ2-1, the V gene TRBV20-1, with 8 bases fitting TRBD2. CDR3 size: 16 residues. From germline, CDR1 is DFQATT and CDR2 SNEGSKA (reference sequence). The J segment lost 7 bases and the V segment lost 0 bases, leaving 11 bases of the junction unmatched. CDR3 DNA (partial): TGCAGTGCTAGAGATCAAGCGAGACTAGCGATTAATGAG. As protein: CSARDQARLAINE. The full CDR3 is CSARDQARLAINEQFF.

To note about this clone: The observed sequence ends 3 residues before the CDR3 terminus, with the missing tail filled in from the germline J gene. This chain links TRBV7-8 with TRBJ2-3, with a tentative D call TRBD1 (5 bases). The CDR3 extends over 14 amino acids. V was shortened by 4 bases and J by 0 bases, with 8 bases between the two germline ends. Looked up from germline, CDR1 is SGHVS and CDR2 is FQNEAQ. The part of the CDR3 DNA that was read is TGTGCCAGCAGCTCTGGGGCTAGCACAGATACG. The encoded protein is CASSSGASTDT. The whole CDR3 region reads CASSSGASTDTQYF.

A word on this clone: The read ends 3 residues early relative to the CDR3; the germline J gene fills the gap. This chain uses TRBV2 with TRBJ2-5; the D is unclear. The V gene's germline CDR1 is SNHLY and CDR2 FYNNEI. CDR3 length equals 11 residues. Trimming took 6 bases from V and 5 from J, leaving 7 bases between them. The CDR3 is CASRRAETQYF. CDR3 DNA, as far as it was read: TGTGCCAGCAGAAGGGCGGAGACC.

On this clone: The read ends 3 residues shy of where the CDR3 ends; the end is completed using the germline J gene. V and J are TRBV30 and TRBJ2-2; 9 bases line up with TRBD1. This CDR3 comprises 18 residues. Germline V gene lookup returns CDR1 GTSNPN and CDR2 SVGIG (reference sequence). CDR3 in amino acids: CAWSVPGTGYIANEKLFF. CDR3 bases read: TGTGCCTGGAGTGTACCCGGGACAGGGTATATTGCTAATGAAAAG.

As to this clone: The CDR3 extends 3 residues past the end of the read, so its final part is completed from the germline J gene. V gene TRBV19 combines with J gene TRBJ1-2; D unresolved. The CDR3 is 13 residues long. Germline lookup yields CDR1 LNHDA and CDR2 SQIVND (reference sequence). CDR3 loop: CASSLRAFYDYTF. CDR3 DNA (partial): TGTGCCAGTAGTCTGCGGGCTTTCTACGAC.

A remark on this clone: At one end the junction does not follow the germline gene, possibly because of a read error. CDR3 region: CASSQGSGGKETQYF. CDR3 bases read: TGCGCCAGCAGCCAAGGTTCAGGGGGTAAAGAGACC. V usage is TRBV4-2 and J usage is TRBJ2-5; 7 bases are a match to TRBD1. The read gets to within 3 residues of the CDR3 end, and the germline J gene fills in the rest. The CDR3 totals 15 residues. Looked up from germline, CDR1 is LGHNA and CDR2 is YNFKEQ.

As concerns this clone: The read falls 3 residues short of the CDR3 end, and the missing part is taken from the germline J gene. Other DNA sequences within the sample encode an identical CDR3. The chain has TRBV18 and TRBJ2-7, with a tentative D call TRBD2 (5 bases). V was cut by 0 bases and J by 3 bases, with 15 bases left in between. The CDR3 loop spans 16 amino acids. Per germline, CDR1 KGHSH and CDR2 LQKENI. CDR3 loop: CASSPPGVHSLYEQYF. The sequenced CDR3 bases are TGTGCCAGCTCACCACCCGGGGTACACTCTCTCTACGAG.

As to this clone: Read coverage stops 3 residues before the CDR3 terminus; the germline J gene supplies the remainder. The chain carries TRBV2 and TRBJ2-1; weak D call: TRBD2 (6 bases). CDR1 SNHLY and CDR2 FYNNEI come from the germline V gene. The CDR3 spans 15 residues. V gave up 6 bases and J gave up 5 bases, with 17 bases separating them. CDR3 protein: CASSADYGGNNEQFF. The covered CDR3 bases are TGTGCCAGCAGCGCCGACTATGGGGGGAACAATGAG.

About this clone itself: The read ends 3 residues shy of where the CDR3 ends; the end is completed using the germline J gene. This chain links TRBV19 with TRBJ1-2; 7 bases match TRBD1. Per germline, CDR1 LNHDA and CDR2 SQIVND (reference sequence). This CDR3 spans 17 amino acids. The part of the CDR3 DNA that was read is TGTGCCAGTAGTATCTCCTACGACAGGGTAGGGACAGATACC. Translated, it gives CASSISYDRVGTDT. The full CDR3 sequence reads CASSISYDRVGTDTYTF.

Note on this clone: Read data end 3 residues before the CDR3 end; the end is taken from the germline J gene. The rearrangement links TRBV7-6 to TRBJ1-2, with 8 bases fitting TRBD1. The trim removed 4 bases at V and 7 bases at J, leaving 5 bases unmatched. Germline V gene lookup returns CDR1 SGHVS and CDR2 FNYEAQ. This CDR3 is built from 13 residues. The covered CDR3 bases are TGTGCCAGCAGCTCGACAGGGGACTCTGGC. Translating gives CASSSTGDSG. The full CDR3 sequence reads CASSSTGDSGYTF.

As to this clone: The missing CDR3 end, 3 residues past where the read stops, is filled in from the germline J gene. The chain is built from TRBV11-1 and TRBJ2-2, with a weak D call TRBD1 (5 bases). The V gene lost 7 bases and the J gene lost 6 bases, with 12 bases spanning the gap. Germline lookup yields CDR1 SGHAT and CDR2 FQDESV (reference sequence). This CDR3 is 13 amino acids long. Here the CDR3 reads CASNGRVAGELFF. Incomplete CDR3 DNA: TGTGCCAGCAACGGCAGGGTTGCCGGGGAG.

Regarding this clone: The CDR3 is cut off 3 residues early in the read; its end comes from the germline J gene. The rearrangement uses TRBV7-8 and TRBJ2-2, with D maybe TRBD2 (7 bases). V was shortened by 2 bases and J by 3 bases, with 13 bases between the two germline ends. Germline V gene data show CDR1 as SGHVS and CDR2 as FQNEAQ. CDR3 length: 16 amino acids. The part of the CDR3 DNA that was read is TGTGCCAGCAGCTTACCCTACGGGGGGCACACCGGGGAG. Translation gives CASSLPYGGHTGE. The complete CDR3 protein is CASSLPYGGHTGELFF. Together with reference TRBV7-8 and TRBJ2-2, the CDR3 gives the full variable domain: GAGVSQSPRYKVAKRGQDVALRCDPISGHVSLFWYQQALGQGPEFLTYFQNEAQLDKSGLPSDRFFAERPEGSVSTLKIQRTQQEDSAVYLCASSLPYGGHTGELFFGEGSRLTVL.

To note about this clone: The read finishes 3 residues shy of the CDR3 end, and the germline J gene is used to complete it. The chain carries TRBV18 and TRBJ2-1; tentatively, D is TRBD2 (5 bases). The V and J ends lost 6 bases and 8 bases respectively, with 17 bases between them. CDR1 and CDR2 from the germline V gene are KGHSH and LQKENI. This CDR3 spans 14 amino acids. The sequenced part of the CDR3 DNA is TGTGCCAGCTCCCCCTCGCTTAGCGACGATGAG. Its protein product is CASSPSLSDDE. The full CDR3 sequence reads CASSPSLSDDEQFF.

The CDR3 reads CAISGPGGARTGELFF. Incomplete CDR3 DNA: TGTGCCATCAGTGGGCCAGGGGGCGCGCGCACCGGGGAG. This sequence joins TRBV10-3 and TRBJ2-2; 8 bases fit TRBD1. The read finishes 3 residues shy of the CDR3 end, and the germline J gene is used to complete it. The ends lost 4 bases at V and 4 bases at J; junction bases unmatched: 8. CDR3 length equals 16 residues. Germline values: CDR1 ENHRY, CDR2 SYGVKD.

The sequenced CDR3 bases are TGTGCCAGCAACCGATTTAGCGGCCTTTACAATGAG. This encodes CASNRFSGLYNE. The entire CDR3 reads CASNRFSGLYNEQFF. V and J are TRBV11-2 and TRBJ2-1, with D possibly matching TRBD2 (6 bases). The missing CDR3 end, 3 residues past where the read stops, is filled in from the germline J gene. With 7 bases removed from V and 4 bases from J, the gap between germline ends came to 17 bases. The length of the CDR3 is 15 residues. Germline CDR1 reads SGHAT; CDR2 reads FQNNGV.

Regarding this clone: A junction end diverges from the germline sequence, so it may reflect a read error. The CDR3 goes on 3 residues after the read ends, and that part is filled in from the germline J gene. This rearrangement joins TRBV4-2 to TRBJ2-6; D unresolved. The CDR3 is 17 residues long. The germline V gene has CDR1 LGHNA and CDR2 YNFKEQ. The sequenced CDR3 bases are TGCGCCAGCAGCCAAGACCTAGTCCTCTCTGGGGCCAACGTC. It translates to CASSQDLVLSGANV. The complete CDR3 reads CASSQDLVLSGANVLTF.

Comment on this clone: Sequencing ends 3 residues short of the CDR3 end; the germline J gene provides the rest. The chain recombines TRBV27 with TRBJ2-1; D remains unclear. The germline V gene encodes CDR1 MNHEY and CDR2 SMNVEV (reference sequence). CDR3 size: 13 residues. With 4 bases removed from V and 4 bases from J, the gap between germline ends came to 8 bases. The CDR3 loop reads CASSYSNYNEQFF. The sequenced CDR3 bases are TGTGCCAGCAGTTATTCCAATTACAATGAG.

CDR3 protein: CASSALDFAGELFF. CDR3 bases read: TGTGCCAGCAGTGCCCTAGATTTTGCCGGGGAG. The chain is built from TRBV6-4 and TRBJ2-2, with unresolved D. The sequenced fragment ends 3 residues before the CDR3 boundary, so the rest is inferred from the germline J gene. CDR1 is MRHNA and CDR2 is SNTAGT in the germline V gene. V dropped 4 bases and J dropped 6 bases, with 12 bases sitting between them. This CDR3 comprises 14 residues.

Comment on this clone: The CDR3 end falls 3 residues outside the read, so it is completed with the germline J gene. Other DNA sequences from this sample encode an identical CDR3 as well. J is TRBJ2-2 and V is TRBV5-1; TRBD1 agrees at 9 bases. CDR3 length equals 15 residues. The J segment lost 4 bases and the V segment lost 3 bases, leaving 4 bases of the junction unmatched. Per the germline V gene, CDR1 is SGHRS and CDR2 is YFSETQ. The sequenced CDR3 bases are TGCGCCAGCAGCTCGACAGGGGGAGGCACCGGGGAG. This codes for CASSSTGGGTGE. The full-length CDR3 reads as CASSSTGGGTGELFF.

Remarks on this clone: The read falls 3 residues short of the CDR3 end, and the missing part is taken from the germline J gene. The chain joins TRBV5-1 to TRBJ2-2; no definite D call. Germline values: CDR1 SGHRS, CDR2 YFSETQ. This CDR3 has 14 amino acids. CDR3 sequence reads: CASSHNPTNEKLFF. Incomplete CDR3 DNA: TGCGCCAGCAGCCACAACCCAACTAATGAAAAG.

Worth noting for this clone: The read ends 3 residues early relative to the CDR3; the germline J gene fills the gap. This chain links TRBV7-9 with TRBJ1-1, with TRBD1 as a possible D gene (6 bases). V dropped 8 bases and J dropped 2 bases, with 15 bases sitting between them. Germline CDR1 and CDR2: SEHNR and FQNEAQ (reference sequence). The CDR3 totals 14 residues. CDR3 in amino acids: CASRGGATNTEAFF. The sequenced CDR3 bases are TGTGCCAGCCGTGGGGGCGCGACTAACACTGAA.

Of note for this clone: Read sequence stops 3 residues before the CDR3 end, and the germline J gene provides the missing end. The chain is built from TRBV13 and TRBJ2-7; 7 nucleotides match TRBD1. Germline loops: CDR1 PRHDT, CDR2 FYEKMQ (reference sequence). V lost 6 bases and J lost 4; bases outside the gene matches: 3. This CDR3 contains 12 residues. Partial CDR3 DNA: TGTGCCAGCAGGAGACAGGGTTACGAG. It specifies CASRRQGYE. The whole CDR3 sequence reads CASRRQGYEQYF. Drawing the rest from reference TRBV13 and TRBJ2-7, the complete variable domain is AAGVIQSPRHLIKEKRETATLKCYPIPRHDTVYWYQQGPGQDPQFLISFYEKMQSDKGSIPDRFSAQQFSDYHSELNMSSLELGDSALYFCASRRQGYEQYFGPGTRLTVT.

On this clone itself: The CDR3 goes on 3 residues after the read ends, and that part is filled in from the germline J gene. The chain links TRBV2 to TRBJ2-7; unclear D gene. The CDR3 spans 11 residues. Trimming cost V 6 bases and J 4 bases, with 7 bases left between them. In germline, CDR1 is SNHLY, CDR2 FYNNEI. The CDR3 loop reads CASRSRYEQYF. CDR3 DNA, as far as it was read: TGTGCCAGCAGGTCCCGGTACGAG.

With respect to this clone: The read terminates 3 residues before the CDR3 end, so the remaining end is supplied by the germline J gene. V gene TRBV9 combines with J gene TRBJ1-6; D is ambiguous. Germline values: CDR1 SGDLS, CDR2 YYNGEE. Deletions cut 5 bases from V and 0 bases from J, with 12 bases between. The CDR3 is 16 amino acids. Partial CDR3 DNA: TGTGCCAGCAGTCGAGATGATAGCTCCTATAATTCACCC. Translating gives CASSRDDSSYNSP. The full CDR3 protein is CASSRDDSSYNSPLHF.

About this clone: The read falls 3 residues short of the CDR3 end, and the missing part is taken from the germline J gene. The chain couples TRBV29-1 to TRBJ1-1; D is uncertain. The V gene's germline CDR1 is SQVTM and CDR2 ANQGSEA. The CDR3 extends over 15 amino acids. The CDR3 here is CSGGRGRSGLRKAFF. The covered CDR3 bases are TGCAGCGGTGGCCGTGGTCGATCAGGCCTCAGGAAG.

With respect to this clone: From the germline J gene comes the end of the CDR3, since the read stops 3 residues before it. The rearrangement uses TRBV7-2 and TRBJ2-2; D unresolved. The CDR3 has 12 amino acids. With 5 bases removed from V and 3 bases from J, the gap between germline ends came to 4 bases. In germline, CDR1 is SGHTA, CDR2 FQGNSA. The CDR3 DNA, read in part, is TGTGCCAGCAGCCCGGACACCGGGGAG. Amino acid sequence: CASSPDTGE. In full, the CDR3 reads CASSPDTGELFF.

Of note for this clone: The read gets to within 3 residues of the CDR3 end, and the germline J gene fills in the rest. The rearrangement links TRBV2 to TRBJ2-3; no definite D call. Germline V gene lookup returns CDR1 SNHLY and CDR2 FYNNEI. The CDR3 has 12 amino acids. Trimming shortened V by 4 bases and J by 2 bases, and 4 bases separated the two germline ends. CDR3 sequence: CASSADTDTQYF. CDR3 DNA, as far as it was read: TGTGCCAGCAGTGCAGACACAGATACG. The variable domain in full, completed from reference TRBV2 and TRBJ2-3, reads EPEVTQTPSHQVTQMGQEVILRCVPISNHLYFYWYRQILGQKVEFLVSFYNNEISEKSEIFDDQFSVERPDGSNFTLKIRSTKLEDSAMYFCASSADTDTQYFGPGTRLTVL.